The entry that follows covers one T cell receptor (beta chain) sequence. Its antigen specificity is not known. Per-base qualities were not stored, and no clone one base away is much larger. The immunoSEQ Assay, a bias-controlled multiplex PCR, was used to amplify TCRbeta CDR3 regions from genomic DNA. Regarding the original processing steps: The number of nucleated cells in each sample was estimated from the amplification of reference gene primers within the assay. To quantify the absolute abundance of each unique TCRbeta CDR3 rearrangement, sequence reads were collapsed and filtered. Productive Simpson clonality was computed per sample as the square root of Simpson's diversity index over productive rearrangements. TCRdb took this table from immuneACCESS and kept in-frame rearrangements with V and J called. Such tables lack part of the clones; where checked against another copy, unresolved V genes explain under half of the gap, and the rest is unexplained. The V and J calls and the clone size are those of that table, but D and trimming were determined from the DNA. In this sample the table shows roughly 92,000 clones, about nine tenths of which occur a single time. The ten largest account for 4.9% of the sample.

Whole blood was collected in K2EDTA tubes by collaborating institutions according to the institutions' own protocols. For TCRbeta analysis, collaborator samples were shipped as frozen whole blood, as isolated PBMCs, or as DNA extracted from either sample type. These data originate in a study of blood T cell repertoires in COVID-19 (dated by TCRdb to 2020 to 2022). Notes on the research overall: Samples from collaborators originated in the United States, Italy and Spain and spanned both the acute and convalescent phases of COVID-19. The prospective study material was composed of cDNA or gDNA derived from T cells, B-cell-depleted T cells, or PBMCs. Deeply sampled blood TCRbeta repertoires from subjects exposed to, actively infected with, or recovered from COVID-19 were included in the dataset. The repertoires were released in a freely available public database meant as a resource for research on the immune response to SARS-CoV-2. Samples were obtained from the ongoing ImmuneRACE study (first 160 participants) and from some 1,300 subjects provided by 6 global collaborators. The sample metadata nearly always contained a de-identified subject ID, COVID-19 status, age in years and sex. Where available, HLA class I and class II types were obtained from metadata supplied by the sample provider rather than from assay-based typing. What the study reported, not specific to this receptor: The quantity of clinical and demographic metadata differed by source and by participant and was supplied without curation.

Trimming removed 0 bases from V and 5 bases from J, leaving 8 bases between the germline ends. The CDR3 contains 13 residues, cysteine and phenylalanine counted. The retained sequence is limited to the CDR3, 39 bases, with the frame set at the first base. Based on the germline V gene (reference sequence), the CDR1 and CDR2 sequences are SGHKS and YYEKEE. The rearranged segments are TRBV5-5 and TRBJ2-5; the D gene is perhaps TRBD2, on 6 matching bases. This receptor was obtained from a woman older than 75 with acute or convalescent COVID-19. The sequenced material came from peripheral blood. The base sequence is TGTGCCAGCAGCTTGGTAGGGAGGGAGACCCAGTACTTC. The resulting protein is CASSLVGRETQYF.